The entry below gives a single TCR beta chain sequence along with its context. These data come from a study of blood T cell repertoires in COVID-19. At the level of the study: The study drew acute and convalescent COVID-19 samples from the United States, Italy and Spain.

The CDR3 is 14 amino acids. J lost 8 bases, V lost 1 base, and 7 bases had no gene match. Per the germline V gene, CDR1 is SGHNT and CDR2 is YYREEE (reference sequence). The study drew participants aged about 18 to 90 years from 20 to 30 US areas. Per the original data handling: Nucleated cell number was recorded as an estimate derived from reference gene primer amplification. The method was immunoSEQ multiplex PCR; TCRdb's version includes in-frame clones alone and lacks a portion of them. V and J calls and clone size are given by that table; D and trimming were obtained from the DNA. The sample yields about 180,000 clones, roughly 87% seen once.

Sequenced sample: PBMCs or T cells enriched from blood (not recorded which). The chain links TRBV5-4 to TRBJ1-2; TRBD1 agrees at 8 bases. The TCR comes from a woman in her forties with acute COVID-19. The CDR3 protein is CASSLYQGAMGYTF. The CDR3 coding sequence is TGTGCCAGCAGCTTGTACCAGGGGGCTATGGGCTACACCTTC. Looking up the rest from reference TRBV5-4 and TRBJ1-2 gives the full variable domain: ETGVTQSPTHLIKTRGQQVTLRCSSQSGHNTVSWYQQALGQGPQFIFQYYREEENGRGNFPPRFSGLQFPNYSSELNVNALELDDSALYLCASSLYQGAMGYTFGSGTRLTVV.